A selection of T cell receptor beta chains follows, all from one sample in a study of blood T cell repertoires in COVID-19. Assay: immunoSEQ multiplex PCR; the TCRdb copy retains only in-frame clones and omits some. The profile shows about 220,000 clones, roughly nine tenths of them singletons. Input material: peripheral blood. The receptors shown here come from a man aged 40-50 years with active or convalescent COVID-19. Both conserved end residues are part of each CDR3. D genes are given only for firm matches. Only part of the rows carry a size: once, few, many, or a class if the clone is expanded.

abundance	d_gene	v_gene	j_gene	CDR3nt	CDR3aa
-	-	TRBV7-2	TRBJ2-1	TGTGCCAGCAGCTTATCAGGACACAAGAACAATGAGCAGTTCTTC	CASSLSGHKNNEQFF
-	-	TRBV2	TRBJ1-1	TGTGCCACTGAGCGGTATCGCGAAGCTTTCTTT	CATERYREAFF
-	-	TRBV27	TRBJ1-4	TGTGCCAGCAGTTTCAGACAGTTTAATGAAAAACTGTTTTTT	CASSFRQFNEKLFF
-	-	TRBV5-5	TRBJ2-7	TGTGCCAGCAGCTTGAATCCGGGCAGGGCCTCCTACGAGCAGTACTTC	CASSLNPGRASYEQYF
-	TRBD1	TRBV7-3	TRBJ1-6	TGTGCCAGCAGCCGACAGGGCGGCTATAATTCACCCCTCCACTTT	CASSRQGGYNSPLHF
-	-	TRBV19	TRBJ1-6	TGTGCCAGTAGTATCTCCAGGGCCCATAATTCACCCCTCCACTTT	CASSISRAHNSPLHF
-	-	TRBV2	TRBJ2-7	TGTGCCAGCAGTGGGGACTGGAGCTACGAGCAGTACTTC	CASSGDWSYEQYF
-	TRBD2	TRBV3-1/TRBV3-2	TRBJ2-2	TGTGCCAGCAGGCTATGGAGCGGGGGGGCGAACACCGGGGAGCTGTTTTTT	CASRLWSGGANTGELFF
-	-	TRBV4-1	TRBJ2-5	TGCGCCAGCAGCTTAACAGGGTTGGGAAGGGAGACCCAGTACTTC	CASSLTGLGRETQYF
-	-	TRBV9	TRBJ2-7	TGTGCCAGCAGCGTAGAGGGGAACTACGAGCAGTACTTC	CASSVEGNYEQYF
-	-	TRBV2	TRBJ1-4	TGTGCCAGCAGTTTACAGGGAAACGGGGAAAAACTGTTTTTT	CASSLQGNGEKLFF
once	TRBD1	TRBV18	TRBJ1-1	TGTGCCAGCTCACTCGTCCCGGGACAGAAGAACACTGAAGCTTTCTTT	CASSLVPGQKNTEAFF
-	TRBD2	TRBV5-6	TRBJ2-1	TGTGCCAGCAGCTTTAAGACCGGGACTATCCGGTACAATGAGCAGTTCTTC	CASSFKTGTIRYNEQFF
-	TRBD1	TRBV20-1	TRBJ1-2	TGCAGTGCCACAGGGGTCGGGGGCTACACCTTC	CSATGVGGYTF
-	TRBD2	TRBV7-9	TRBJ2-2	TGTGCCAGCAGCGCGACCCGGGGGGCCGGGGAGCTGTTTTTT	CASSATRGAGELFF
once	-	TRBV4-1	TRBJ2-2	TGCGCCAGCAGCCCCGGTGCTGGCACCGGGGAGCTGTTTTTT	CASSPGAGTGELFF
few	TRBD1	TRBV5-6	TRBJ2-2	TGTGCCAGCAGCTTTTGGGACAGGGTCGCCGGGGAGCTGTTTTTT	CASSFWDRVAGELFF
-	-	TRBV3-1/TRBV3-2	TRBJ1-3	TGTGCCAGCAGCCAAGATTGGCGGGCAGGCAATTTTGGAAACACCATATATTTT	CASSQDWRAGNFGNTIYF
-	TRBD1	TRBV30	TRBJ1-1	TGTGCCTGGCCCGGACAGGGGGTTCACGCACCTAGGACTGAAGCTTTCTTT	CAWPGQGVHAPRTEAFF
-	TRBD1	TRBV9	TRBJ1-4	TGTGCCAGCAGCGCTGACCGGACAGGGGGCCGGGATGAAAAACTGTTTTTT	CASSADRTGGRDEKLFF
-	TRBD2	TRBV19	TRBJ2-1	TGTGTGTCGAAGGCAGCGGGACCTTACAATGAGCAGTTCTTC	CVSKAAGPYNEQFF
-	-	TRBV7-3	TRBJ2-1	TGTGCCAGCAGCCTTAACGGACTGCGGGACAATGAGCAGTTCTTC	CASSLNGLRDNEQFF
-	TRBD1	TRBV28	TRBJ1-1	TGTGCCAGCAGTTTCTTTTCAGGGGGCACTGAAGCTTTCTTT	CASSFFSGGTEAFF
-	-	TRBV11-2	TRBJ2-3	TGTGCCAGCAGCTCGTCGCGGGAAGTATCGGATACGCAGTATTTT	CASSSSREVSDTQYF
-	TRBD1	TRBV19	TRBJ2-7	TGTGCCAGTAGTACCGACTCCAGGGACAGGGCGGGCGAGCAGTACTTC	CASSTDSRDRAGEQYF
-	-	TRBV9	TRBJ1-6	TGTGCCAGCAGCGTAGGTCTGGGCCCCAATTCACCCCTCCACTTT	CASSVGLGPNSPLHF
-	TRBD1	TRBV7-9	TRBJ1-1	TGTGCCAGCAGCCAGCAGACAGGGGGCCGTGAAGCTTTCTTT	CASSQQTGGREAFF
-	-	TRBV6-1	TRBJ1-5	TGTGCCAGCAGTGAAGACAGGGTGTATAGCAATCAGCCCCAGCATTTT	CASSEDRVYSNQPQHF
-	TRBD1	TRBV5-4	TRBJ1-1	TGTGCCAGCAGCCCCCCCAGGACAGGGGGTTTTACTGAAGCTTTCTTT	CASSPPRTGGFTEAFF
-	TRBD1	TRBV5-6	TRBJ1-1	TGTGCCAGCAGCTTGGGACAGGGTATCCCTGAAGCTTTCTTT	CASSLGQGIPEAFF
-	TRBD1	TRBV18	TRBJ1-2	TGTGCCAGCTCACCGTCCGGGACAGGTTATTACAACTATGGCTACACCTTC	CASSPSGTGYYNYGYTF
-	TRBD1	TRBV28	TRBJ2-6	TGTGCCAGCACCGCTGAAGGACAGGGGGCTTTTGGGGCCAACGTCCTGACTTTC	CASTAEGQGAFGANVLTF
-	TRBD1	TRBV27	TRBJ1-1	TGTGCCAGCAGCCGGTCAGGGGGCTGGGACACTGAAGCTTTCTTT	CASSRSGGWDTEAFF
-	TRBD2	TRBV9	TRBJ2-7	TGTGCCAGCAGCCCCGGACTAGCGGGGGAGCAGTACTTC	CASSPGLAGEQYF
-	TRBD2	TRBV2	TRBJ2-2	TGTGCCAGCAGTGGACTAGCGGGAGACACCGGGGAGCTGTTTTTT	CASSGLAGDTGELFF
once	TRBD1	TRBV13	TRBJ1-1	TGTGCCAGCAGCACGGGAGGGACAGGGGGGTTGAACACTGAAGCTTTCTTT	CASSTGGTGGLNTEAFF
-	-	TRBV7-9	TRBJ1-2	TGTGCCAGCAGCTTAGGACAGGCGATGTTTAGAAGCTACACCTTC	CASSLGQAMFRSYTF
-	-	TRBV11-3	TRBJ1-5	TGTGCCAGCAGCCCACAGGACAGAGATAGCAATCAGCCCCAGCATTTT	CASSPQDRDSNQPQHF
-	-	TRBV7-3	TRBJ1-2	TGTGCCAGCAGCCCCGGAAGGACAAATGGCTACACCTTC	CASSPGRTNGYTF
-	-	TRBV7-3	TRBJ2-2	TGTGCCAGCAGTTCCTTTGGGGGCGCGAACACCGGGGAGCTGTTTTTT	CASSSFGGANTGELFF
-	TRBD1	TRBV7-2	TRBJ1-2	TGTGCCAGCAGGCAGCCGGACAGGGTCTGGGGCTACACCTTC	CASRQPDRVWGYTF
-	TRBD1	TRBV27	TRBJ2-2	TGTGCCAGCAGTCCGCCCGGCCTCATACAGGGGGCTTGGAACACCGGGGAGCTGTTTTTT	CASSPPGLIQGAWNTGELFF
-	TRBD2	TRBV6-5	TRBJ2-2	TGTGCCAGCAGTTTCAACCGGGGGGGGACCGGGGAGCTGTTTTTT	CASSFNRGGTGELFF
-	-	TRBV5-1	TRBJ1-2	TGCGCCAGCAGGCCCGACAGTTCTCGCGGCTACACCTTC	CASRPDSSRGYTF
-	-	TRBV3-1/TRBV3-2	TRBJ2-3	TGTGCCAGCAGCCCCCTGGAGCGGCTCACAGATACGCAGTATTTT	CASSPLERLTDTQYF
-	-	TRBV28	TRBJ2-7	TGTGCCAGCAGTTTTCCAGCGACCTACGAGCAGTACTTC	CASSFPATYEQYF
few	-	TRBV19	TRBJ2-5	TGTGCCAGTAGAGAGTCAGGGGGGAGTACATTCCAAGAGACCCAGTACTTC	CASRESGGSTFQETQYF
-	TRBD1	TRBV5-8	TRBJ1-1	TGTGCCAGCACTACCGGGACAGGAATCATGAACACTGAAGCTTTCTTT	CASTTGTGIMNTEAFF
-	-	TRBV5-3	TRBJ2-1	TGTGCCACCACTCGGACAGTCCGTGTCGATGAGCAGTTCTTC	CATTRTVRVDEQFF
-	TRBD1	TRBV5-1	TRBJ2-1	TGCGCCAGCAGCTTGGTCGGGACAGGTGGCAATGAGCAGTTCTTC	CASSLVGTGGNEQFF
-	-	TRBV5-1	TRBJ2-2	TGCGCCAGCAGCTGGGGGGAGTCCGGGGAGCTGTTTTTT	CASSWGESGELFF
many	TRBD1	TRBV25-1	TRBJ2-7	TGTGCCAGCAGGCGGACAGGGAGCTCCTACGAGCAGTACTTC	CASRRTGSSYEQYF